This T cell receptor (beta chain) was observed in a study of identifying expanded T cells in peripheral blood. The study's findings and limits: Differentially abundant clones: 1 to 1.5 between replicates, 16.4 at around 14 days, under 25 at four. Variance in clone template counts between approximately two-week samples significantly increased with total template count across all healthy donors.

Profiling relied on immunoSEQ multiplex PCR, and the TCRdb table lists in-frame clones only, not all of them. The sample consists of approximately 79,000 clones, roughly nine tenths of them appearing once. With regard to this clone: Its target is unknown.

Collection occurred without any documented infections or immune events in donors. The V gene lost 6 bases and the J gene lost 3 bases, with 13 bases spanning the gap. This CDR3 has 14 residues. CDR1 and CDR2 from the germline V gene are LNHDA and SQIVND (reference sequence). The rearrangement links TRBV19 to TRBJ2-3; possible D gene TRBD2, 6 bases. This clonotype was sampled from a person between 18 and 70 years old in good health. Sequencing was performed on blood. The CDR3 DNA reads as TGTGCCAGTAGGGAGGGCCCGGCGACAGATACGCAGTATTTT. This sequence encodes CASREGPATDTQYF. The whole variable domain, remainder taken from reference TRBV19 and TRBJ2-3, is DGGITQSPKYLFRKEGQNVTLSCEQNLNHDAMYWYRQDPGQGLRLIYYSQIVNDFQKGDIAEGYSVSREKKESFPLTVTSAQKNPTAFYLCASREGPATDTQYFGPGTRLTVL.